This TCR beta chain originates from a study of blood T cell repertoires in COVID-19. Whole-study context: Samples representing acute and convalescent COVID-19 were sourced from the United States, Italy and Spain.

The CDR3 is 16 residues long. The junction had 7 bases not matched to a gene; V was cut back by 5 bases and J by 2 bases. Germline V gives CDR1 LNHDA, CDR2 SQIVND (reference sequence). This clone has just a few counts. Assay: immunoSEQ multiplex PCR; the TCRdb copy retains only in-frame clones and omits some. The sample shows around 100,000 clones, 80% of them seen only once. The origin of this receptor is a woman in her 70s with acute or convalescent COVID-19. Material for sequencing was peripheral blood. V is TRBV19 and J is TRBJ1-4; TRBD1 matches 8 bases. Written as DNA, the CDR3 is TGTGCCAGTAGTCTCCCAGGGGGCCCGACTAATGAAAAACTGTTTTTT. Translation: CASSLPGGPTNEKLFF.